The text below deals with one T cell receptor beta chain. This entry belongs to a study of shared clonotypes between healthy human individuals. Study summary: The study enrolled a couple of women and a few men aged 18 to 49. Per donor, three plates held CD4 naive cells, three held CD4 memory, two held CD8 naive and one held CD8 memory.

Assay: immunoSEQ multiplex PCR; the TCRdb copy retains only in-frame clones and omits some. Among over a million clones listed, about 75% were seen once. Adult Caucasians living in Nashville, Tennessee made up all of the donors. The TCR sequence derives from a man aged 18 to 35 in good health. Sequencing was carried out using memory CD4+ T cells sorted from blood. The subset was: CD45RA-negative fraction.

CDR3: CASSPRGTYEQYF. The CDR3, as DNA: TGTGCCAGCAGCCCCAGGGGGACCTACGAGCAGTACTTC. The rearrangement links TRBV6-5 to TRBJ2-7; 7 bases are a match to TRBD1. Germline V gene data show CDR1 as MNHEY and CDR2 as SVGAGI. The CDR3 is made up of 13 amino acids. Trimming removed 6 bases from V and 2 bases from J; junction bases left unmatched: 4.